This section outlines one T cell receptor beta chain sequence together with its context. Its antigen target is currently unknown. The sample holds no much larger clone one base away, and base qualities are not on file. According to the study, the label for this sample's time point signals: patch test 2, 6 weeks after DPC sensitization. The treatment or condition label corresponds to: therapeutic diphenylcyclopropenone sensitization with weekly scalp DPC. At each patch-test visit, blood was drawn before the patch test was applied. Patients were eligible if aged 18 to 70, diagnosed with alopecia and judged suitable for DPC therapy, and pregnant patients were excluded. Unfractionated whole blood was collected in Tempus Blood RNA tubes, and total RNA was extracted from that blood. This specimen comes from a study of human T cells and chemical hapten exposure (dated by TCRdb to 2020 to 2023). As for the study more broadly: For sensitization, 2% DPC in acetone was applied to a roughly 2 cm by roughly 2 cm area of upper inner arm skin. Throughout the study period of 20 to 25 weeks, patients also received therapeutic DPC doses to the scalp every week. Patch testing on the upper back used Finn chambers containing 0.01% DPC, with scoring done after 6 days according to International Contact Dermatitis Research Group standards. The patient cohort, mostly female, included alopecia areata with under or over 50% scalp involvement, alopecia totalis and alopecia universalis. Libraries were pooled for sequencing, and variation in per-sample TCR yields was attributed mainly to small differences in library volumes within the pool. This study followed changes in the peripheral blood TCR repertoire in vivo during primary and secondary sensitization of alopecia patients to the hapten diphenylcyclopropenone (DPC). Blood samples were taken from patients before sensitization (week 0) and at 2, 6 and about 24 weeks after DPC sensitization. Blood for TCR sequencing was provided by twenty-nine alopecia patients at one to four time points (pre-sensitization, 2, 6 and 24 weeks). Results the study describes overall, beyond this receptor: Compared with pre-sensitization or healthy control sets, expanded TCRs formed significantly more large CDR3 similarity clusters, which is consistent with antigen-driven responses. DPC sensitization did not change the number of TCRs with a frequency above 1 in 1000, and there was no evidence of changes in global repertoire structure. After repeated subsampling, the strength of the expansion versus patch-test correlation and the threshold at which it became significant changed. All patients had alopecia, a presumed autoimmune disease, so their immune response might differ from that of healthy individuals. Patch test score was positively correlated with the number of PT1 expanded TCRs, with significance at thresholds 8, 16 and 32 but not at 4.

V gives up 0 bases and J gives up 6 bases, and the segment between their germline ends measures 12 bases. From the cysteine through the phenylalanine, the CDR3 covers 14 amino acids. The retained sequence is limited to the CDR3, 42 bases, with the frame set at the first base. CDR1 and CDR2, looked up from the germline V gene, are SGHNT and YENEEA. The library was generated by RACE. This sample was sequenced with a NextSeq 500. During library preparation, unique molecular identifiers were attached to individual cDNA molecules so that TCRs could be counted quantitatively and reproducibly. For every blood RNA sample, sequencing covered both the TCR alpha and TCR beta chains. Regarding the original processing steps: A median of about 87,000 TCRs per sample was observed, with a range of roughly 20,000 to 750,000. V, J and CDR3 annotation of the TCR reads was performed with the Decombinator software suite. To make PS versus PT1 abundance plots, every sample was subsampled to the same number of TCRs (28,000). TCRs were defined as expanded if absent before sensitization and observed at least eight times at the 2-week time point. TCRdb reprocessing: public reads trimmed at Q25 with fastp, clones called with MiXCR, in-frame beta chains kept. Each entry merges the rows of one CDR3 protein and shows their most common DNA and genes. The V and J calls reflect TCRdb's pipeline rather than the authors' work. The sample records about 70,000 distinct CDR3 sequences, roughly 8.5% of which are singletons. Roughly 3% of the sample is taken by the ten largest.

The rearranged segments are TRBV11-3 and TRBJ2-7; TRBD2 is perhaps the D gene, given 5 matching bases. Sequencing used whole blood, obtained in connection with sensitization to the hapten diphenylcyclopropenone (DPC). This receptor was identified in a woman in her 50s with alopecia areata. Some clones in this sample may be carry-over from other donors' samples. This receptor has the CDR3 CASSLEPGFGEQYF. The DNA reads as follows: TGTGCCAGCAGCTTAGAACCGGGGTTCGGCGAGCAGTACTTC.